This TCR beta chain was identified during a study of blood T cell repertoires in COVID-19. Overall study context: Samples of COVID-19 (acute and convalescent) were obtained from the United States, Italy and Spain. PBMCs, B-cell-depleted T cells, or T cells were the source of the cDNA or gDNA that made up the material.

Seattle cases were enrolled at active infection and followed longitudinally. This CDR3 contains 14 residues. Trimming pared 5 bases from V and 1 base from J, leaving 11 bases between. Per the germline V gene, CDR1 is SGHAT and CDR2 is FQNNGV. As handled by the study authors: Amplifying reference gene primers gave estimates of nucleated cell counts. Measured with immunoSEQ multiplex PCR; TCRdb has only the in-frame clones, and not every one. Clone size and the V and J calls come from that table; the DNA yielded D and trimming. The sample contains 300,000 to 450,000 clones, about 90% of which appear only once.

Material: peripheral blood. This rearrangement joins TRBV11-2 to TRBJ2-5; D is perhaps TRBD1 (6 bases). This receptor was taken from a woman between 25 and 40 years old with COVID-19, enrolled during active disease. The CDR3 here is CASSHTGFQETQYF. As DNA, the CDR3 is TGTGCCAGCAGCCACACAGGGTTCCAAGAGACCCAGTACTTC. The variable domain in full, completed from reference TRBV11-2 and TRBJ2-5, reads EAGVAQSPRYKIIEKRQSVAFWCNPISGHATLYWYQQILGQGPKLLIQFQNNGVVDDSQLPKDRFSAERLKGVDSTLKIQPAKLEDSAVYLCASSHTGFQETQYFGPGTRLLVL.